This T cell receptor beta chain was sequenced during a study of shared clonotypes between healthy human individuals. V gave up 7 bases and J gave up 3 bases; unmatched junction bases: 5. Germline V gives CDR1 MNHNS, CDR2 SASEGT. CDR3 size: 14 residues. Profiling relied on immunoSEQ multiplex PCR, and the TCRdb table lists in-frame clones only, not all of them. The sample includes 2 million to 2.5 million clones, under 95% of them seen just once. The source material was naive CD4+ T cells from PBMCs. The subset was: CD45RA+ positively selected. The chain couples TRBV6-1 to TRBJ2-5, with TRBD1 matching 10 bases. The sequence was collected from a man younger than 30 in good health. Some clones in this sample may be carry-over from other donors' samples. The CDR3 loop reads CASTPGTGEETQYF. CDR3 nucleotide sequence: TGTGCCAGCACCCCGGGGACAGGGGAAGAGACCCAGTACTTC.